This is a list of T cell receptor beta chains from one sample in a study of blood T cells in healthy people across ages. TCRdb analysed the 5' RACE reads with MiXCR anew, one entry per CDR3 protein. The table lists 1,300,000 or so distinct CDR3 sequences, 55% to 75% of them singletons. Sequenced input: blood. The receptors were gathered from a man between 18 and 35 years old in good health. Each CDR3 is given with its conserved first and last residue. D genes are given only for firm matches. Expanded clones are given a class, and other clones once, few, many or no size at all.

len: 15; d_gene: .; v_gene: TRBV7-6; abundance: .; j_gene: TRBJ2-7; CDR3aa: CASSPQVGGSYEQYF; CDR3nt: TGTGCCAGCAGCCCCCAAGTGGGGGGTAGCTACGAGCAGTACTTC
len: 15; d_gene: .; v_gene: TRBV28; abundance: .; j_gene: TRBJ2-1; CDR3aa: CASRPYRGGYNEQFF; CDR3nt: TGTGCCAGCAGGCCGTACAGGGGAGGGTACAATGAGCAGTTCTTC
len: 17; d_gene: .; v_gene: TRBV5-1; abundance: .; j_gene: TRBJ1-6; CDR3aa: CASSLDELTTGGSPLHF; CDR3nt: TGCGCCAGCAGCTTGGACGAGCTAACAACGGGTGGTTCACCCCTCCACTTT
len: 18; d_gene: TRBD2; v_gene: TRBV6-2/TRBV6-3; abundance: .; j_gene: TRBJ2-2; CDR3aa: CASGYSTTSGLSPGELFF; CDR3nt: TGTGCCAGCGGTTACAGCACCACTAGCGGGTTATCCCCCGGGGAGCTGTTTTTT
len: 15; d_gene: .; v_gene: TRBV14; abundance: .; j_gene: TRBJ2-1; CDR3aa: CASSQEGELYNEQFF; CDR3nt: TGTGCCAGCAGCCAAGAGGGAGAACTATACAATGAGCAGTTCTTC
len: 10; d_gene: .; v_gene: TRBV6-2/TRBV6-3; abundance: .; j_gene: TRBJ2-5; CDR3aa: CASRGDEDYF; CDR3nt: TGTGCCAGCAGAGGGGACGAGGACTACTTC
len: 15; d_gene: TRBD1; v_gene: TRBV4-1; abundance: few; j_gene: TRBJ2-7; CDR3aa: CASSPSRTGLDEQYF; CDR3nt: TGCGCCAGCAGCCCAAGTAGGACAGGGCTGGACGAGCAGTACTTC
len: 17; d_gene: TRBD2; v_gene: TRBV7-9; abundance: few; j_gene: TRBJ2-3; CDR3aa: CASSLAGLAGVSDTQYF; CDR3nt: TGTGCCAGCAGCTTAGCGGGCCTAGCGGGAGTTTCAGATACGCAGTATTTT
len: 14; d_gene: .; v_gene: TRBV20-1; abundance: few; j_gene: TRBJ2-7; CDR3aa: CSAREPAGYYEQYF; CDR3nt: TGCAGTGCTAGAGAACCGGCAGGGTACTACGAGCAGTACTTC
len: 16; d_gene: .; v_gene: TRBV4-2; abundance: .; j_gene: TRBJ2-7; CDR3aa: CASSQVGAASSYEQYF; CDR3nt: TGTGCCAGCAGCCAGGTGGGGGCGGCTAGCTCCTACGAGCAGTACTTC
len: 14; d_gene: .; v_gene: TRBV20-1; abundance: .; j_gene: TRBJ2-7; CDR3aa: CSAYFFGARYEQYF; CDR3nt: TGCAGTGCCTACTTCTTCGGGGCTAGATACGAGCAGTACTTC
len: 16; d_gene: .; v_gene: TRBV4-1; abundance: .; j_gene: TRBJ2-2; CDR3aa: CASSHVPHLDTGELFF; CDR3nt: TGCGCCAGCAGCCACGTCCCGCACTTAGACACCGGGGAGCTGTTTTTT
len: 15; d_gene: TRBD1; v_gene: TRBV4-1; abundance: few; j_gene: TRBJ2-5; CDR3aa: CASSQGQGSKETQYF; CDR3nt: TGCGCCAGCAGCCAGGGACAGGGATCCAAGGAGACCCAGTACTTC
len: 14; d_gene: .; v_gene: TRBV11-2; abundance: .; j_gene: TRBJ2-3; CDR3aa: CASSLYGLGDTQYF; CDR3nt: TGTGCCAGCAGCTTGTATGGCCTGGGGGATACGCAGTATTTT
len: 17; d_gene: TRBD1; v_gene: TRBV4-3; abundance: .; j_gene: TRBJ1-6; CDR3aa: CASSPPPGGGRYSPLHF; CDR3nt: TGCGCCAGCAGCCCGCCCCCCGGAGGGGGCAGGTATTCACCCCTCCACTTT
len: 16; d_gene: .; v_gene: TRBV6-6; abundance: .; j_gene: TRBJ1-6; CDR3aa: CASSSTKGGTNSPLHF; CDR3nt: TGTGCCAGCAGCTCAACCAAGGGGGGGACGAATTCACCCCTCCACTTT
len: 15; d_gene: .; v_gene: TRBV3-1; abundance: once; j_gene: TRBJ2-7; CDR3aa: CASTETTGTTYEQYF; CDR3nt: TGTGCCAGCACCGAAACGACCGGGACAACCTACGAGCAGTACTTC
len: 12; d_gene: .; v_gene: TRBV20-1; abundance: .; j_gene: TRBJ1-2; CDR3aa: CSARWAHGGYTF; CDR3nt: TGCAGTGCTAGATGGGCCCACGGAGGCTACACCTTC
len: 14; d_gene: .; v_gene: TRBV20-1; abundance: .; j_gene: TRBJ1-2; CDR3aa: CSATNRRSNYGYTF; CDR3nt: TGCAGTGCCACAAATAGGCGATCTAACTATGGCTACACCTTC
len: 13; d_gene: .; v_gene: TRBV20-1; abundance: few; j_gene: TRBJ2-7; CDR3aa: CSARPSGVYEQYF; CDR3nt: TGCAGTGCTAGACCTTCAGGGGTCTACGAGCAGTACTTC
len: 15; d_gene: .; v_gene: TRBV20-1; abundance: few; j_gene: TRBJ2-1; CDR3aa: CSARAAAGAINEQFF; CDR3nt: TGCAGTGCTAGAGCGGCGGCGGGGGCGATCAATGAGCAGTTCTTC